Listed below are T cell receptor beta chains from one sample, sequenced in a study of identical twins. In TCRdb, the 5' RACE reads were re-called with MiXCR into one record per CDR3 protein. The sample yields some 210,000 distinct CDR3 sequences, more than 15% seen once. These data were also reused for a study on T cells expressing NK-cell markers.

Sequences were obtained from CD8+ T cells sorted from blood. The receptors were sampled from a woman aged 18-29 years in good health. Each CDR3 is given with its conserved first and last residue. The D gene is left open where the match is weak. Where a row states a size, it is once, few, many or the class of an expanded clone; other rows omit it.

j_gene	abundance	d_gene	v_gene	CDR3aa	CDR3nt
TRBJ1-1	-	TRBD1	TRBV10-3	CAISENWRGQMNTEAFF	TGTGCCATCAGTGAGAATTGGAGGGGGCAGATGAACACTGAAGCTTTCTTT
TRBJ2-1	-	-	TRBV11-2	CASSLVGQEPYNEQFF	TGTGCCAGCAGCTTAGTAGGGCAGGAACCCTACAATGAGCAGTTCTTC
TRBJ2-2	few	-	TRBV24-1	CATSMDAGSGELFF	TGTGCCACCAGCATGGATGCGGGGTCCGGGGAGCTGTTTTTT
TRBJ2-7	few	-	TRBV4-1	CASSQVGGLGQYEQYF	TGCGCCAGCAGCCAAGTTGGCGGCCTCGGCCAATACGAGCAGTACTTC
TRBJ2-5	few	-	TRBV11-2	CASSLGPTRRTTGVQETQYF	TGTGCCAGCAGTTTGGGACCGACGCGTAGGACAACGGGGGTCCAAGAGACCCAGTACTTC
TRBJ2-2	-	-	TRBV7-9	CASSRSGLRSHDGELFF	TGTGCCAGCAGCCGCTCGGGTCTGAGGAGCCACGATGGGGAGCTGTTTTTT
TRBJ2-7	-	-	TRBV27	CASSSWTVDEQYF	TGTGCCAGCAGTTCCTGGACAGTGGACGAGCAGTACTTC
TRBJ2-5	-	-	TRBV9	CASSVGTQETQYF	TGTGCCAGCAGCGTGGGAACCCAAGAGACCCAGTACTTC
TRBJ2-5	once	-	TRBV6-5	CASSYKADLSAETQYF	TGTGCCAGCAGTTATAAAGCGGATCTCTCGGCAGAGACCCAGTACTTC
TRBJ1-4	-	-	TRBV20-1	CSPTGPSEKLFF	TGCAGCCCGACAGGCCCCTCAGAAAAACTGTTTTTT
TRBJ1-6	few	TRBD1	TRBV13	CASSRAGQGYSPLHF	TGTGCCAGCAGCCGAGCGGGACAGGGATATTCACCCCTCCACTTT
TRBJ2-3	few	-	TRBV27	CASTASLTDTQYF	TGTGCCAGCACGGCTAGTTTGACAGATACGCAGTATTTT
TRBJ2-3	few	-	TRBV27	CASSFPGSDTQYF	TGTGCCAGCAGTTTTCCGGGTTCAGATACGCAGTATTTT
TRBJ1-2	few	-	TRBV9	CASSEGDLHGYTF	TGTGCCAGCAGCGAGGGGGACCTCCATGGCTACACCTTC
TRBJ1-1	few	-	TRBV10-3	CAISEYRVTEAFF	TGTGCCATCAGTGAGTACAGGGTGACTGAAGCTTTCTTT
TRBJ2-7	many	-	TRBV29-1	CSVVPTGGQGSPYEQYF	TGCAGCGTTGTTCCTACCGGAGGGCAGGGCAGTCCCTACGAGCAGTACTTC
TRBJ2-1	-	TRBD1	TRBV20-1	CSALSGTGGFGEQFF	TGCAGTGCCCTTTCCGGGACAGGGGGTTTTGGTGAGCAGTTCTTC
TRBJ1-2	-	-	TRBV9	CASSFGAGMDGYTF	TGTGCCAGCAGCTTCGGGGCAGGGATGGATGGCTACACCTTC
TRBJ2-7	-	-	TRBV3-1	CASTPSGGSYEQYF	TGTGCCAGCACCCCAAGTGGCGGCTCCTACGAGCAGTACTTC
TRBJ2-1	few	-	TRBV5-1	CASSQRNSYNEQFF	TGCGCCAGCAGCCAGAGGAACTCCTACAATGAGCAGTTCTTC
TRBJ2-1	-	TRBD2	TRBV20-1	CSTSGGYDEQFF	TGCAGTACATCGGGGGGATATGATGAGCAGTTCTTC
TRBJ2-2	-	-	TRBV9	CASSVVSRELFF	TGTGCCAGCAGCGTAGTGTCCCGGGAGCTGTTTTTT
TRBJ2-7	few	-	TRBV30	CAWSAPDSSYEQYF	TGTGCCTGGAGTGCCCCCGACAGTTCCTACGAGCAGTACTTC
TRBJ2-1	few	TRBD2	TRBV27	CASSAPGLAGVEQFF	TGTGCCAGCAGTGCCCCGGGACTAGCGGGAGTAGAGCAGTTCTTC
TRBJ2-7	-	TRBD1	TRBV7-8	CASSEGQGASYEQYF	TGTGCCAGCAGCGAGGGACAGGGGGCCTCCTACGAGCAGTACTTC
TRBJ2-1	-	-	TRBV29-1	CSVGQNTYNEQFF	TGCAGCGTTGGGCAAAATACCTACAATGAGCAGTTCTTC
TRBJ2-1	-	TRBD1	TRBV18	CASSWDRGYNEQFF	TGTGCCAGCTCTTGGGACAGGGGGTACAATGAGCAGTTCTTC
TRBJ1-1	few	TRBD1	TRBV5-1	CASSGAGTGPEAFF	TGCGCCAGCAGCGGCGCCGGGACAGGGCCTGAAGCTTTCTTT
TRBJ1-1	many	-	TRBV7-9	CASRDAVNTEAFF	TGTGCCAGCCGGGACGCGGTGAACACTGAAGCTTTCTTT
TRBJ2-7	-	TRBD1	TRBV5-1	CASSYSRDRASYEQYF	TGCGCCAGCAGCTACTCCCGGGACAGGGCTTCCTACGAGCAGTACTTC
TRBJ2-1	-	-	TRBV9	CASRGGAGEAEQFF	TGTGCCAGCAGGGGAGGGGCAGGGGAGGCTGAGCAGTTCTTC
TRBJ2-2	-	TRBD1	TRBV27	CASSLGQGYGELFF	TGTGCCAGCAGTTTAGGACAGGGTTACGGGGAGCTGTTTTTT
TRBJ2-2	-	-	TRBV19	CASVAYTGELFF	TGTGCCAGTGTGGCTTACACCGGGGAGCTGTTTTTT
TRBJ2-7	few	-	TRBV6-1	CASSPPGTGLDEQYF	TGTGCCAGCAGTCCCCCTGGTACAGGGCTCGACGAGCAGTACTTC
TRBJ2-2	-	TRBD2	TRBV10-2	CAFRAGANTGELFF	TGCGCCTTTCGCGCGGGGGCGAACACCGGGGAGCTGTTTTTT
TRBJ2-2	few	-	TRBV12-5	CASWVTGHTGELFF	TGTGCTAGTTGGGTCACCGGGCACACCGGGGAGCTGTTTTTT
TRBJ2-1	few	TRBD1	TRBV5-1	CASSLHMTGHHYNEQFF	TGCGCCAGCAGCTTGCACATGACAGGGCACCATTACAATGAGCAGTTCTTC
TRBJ2-1	-	-	TRBV2	CASSERYNEQFF	TGTGCCAGCAGTGAACGGTACAATGAGCAGTTCTTC
TRBJ2-7	few	-	TRBV4-3	CASSYGAEQYF	TGCGCCAGCAGCTACGGCGCGGAGCAGTACTTC
TRBJ2-2	few	TRBD2	TRBV7-2	CASSHPLAGANTGELFF	TGTGCCAGCAGCCACCCACTAGCGGGGGCGAACACCGGGGAGCTGTTTTTT